These 8 T cell receptor beta chains were all obtained from the same sample, sequenced in a study of T-cell memory formation after mild COVID-19. TCRdb redid the calling of the 5' RACE reads with MiXCR, one entry per CDR3 protein. The data hold 250,000 to 300,000 distinct CDR3 sequences, with roughly 16% observed a single time. Sequenced: PBMCs or a T cell subset sorted from them (not recorded which). The source is a young man who had mild COVID-19 (a few samples of this study predate the infection). Cell type and time point are not known.

The V gene is TRBV20-1, the J gene TRBJ2-5; 8 nucleotides align to TRBD1. V shed 6 bases and J 4 bases; nucleotides not matched to a gene: 4. This CDR3 comprises 12 residues. Germline lookup yields CDR1 DFQATT and CDR2 SNEGSKA (reference sequence). This chain's CDR3 is CSALRGRETQYF. The CDR3, as DNA: TGCAGTGCGCTCAGGGGGCGAGAGACCCAGTACTTC.

This clonotype was detected many times. The CDR3 DNA is TGCGCCAGCAGCCAAGCGGGGGGCTACGAGCAGTACTTC. Its protein product is CASSQAGGYEQYF. This chain uses TRBV5-1 with TRBJ2-7, with 9 bases lining up with TRBD2. V lost 4 bases to trimming and J lost 3 bases; unmatched junction nucleotides: 2. The CDR3 is 13 residues long. Per the germline V gene, CDR1 is SGHRS and CDR2 is YFSETQ. The complete variable domain, with remaining parts taken from reference TRBV5-1 and TRBJ2-7, reads KAGVTQTPRYLIKTRGQQVTLSCSPISGHRSVSWYQQTPGQGLQFLFEYFSETQRNKGNFPGRFSGRQFSNSRSEMNVSTLELGDSALYLCASSQAGGYEQYFGPGTRLTVT.

The J gene is TRBJ2-4, the V gene TRBV6-2 or TRBV6-3, with TRBD2 matching 7 bases. This CDR3 contains 14 residues. CDR1 is MNHEY and CDR2 is SVGEGT in the germline V gene. V lost 8 bases to trimming and J lost 8 bases; unmatched junction nucleotides: 12. The DNA for the CDR3 is TGTGCCAGCGCCCGTGGGGAGGGGATGGACATTCAGTACTTC. This translates into CASARGEGMDIQYF.

In this sample, this clonotype turned up many times. The gene calls are TRBV12-3 or TRBV12-4 and TRBJ2-5; maybe TRBD2 (6 bases). V lost 3 bases to trimming and J lost 2 bases, with 7 bases between them. CDR3 length equals 13 residues. The CDR3 is CASSFAGQETQYF. Here the CDR3 DNA reads TGTGCCAGCAGTTTTGCGGGGCAAGAGACCCAGTACTTC.

This clonotype occurred a few times. V and J are TRBV6-5 and TRBJ1-5; unclear D gene. The CDR3 totals 13 residues. Germline CDR1 MNHEY, CDR2 SVGAGI. The V end was cut by 10 bases, the J end by 6 bases, with 16 bases between. This CDR3 reads CATGLSSGQPQHF. CDR3 nucleotide sequence: TGTGCCACTGGGCTCTCTTCAGGTCAGCCCCAGCATTTT.

This clonotype was observed at least ten times. This chain connects TRBV18 to TRBJ2-7; 10 bases are shared with TRBD2. This CDR3 is built from 15 residues. The germline CDR1 and CDR2 sequences are KGHSH and LQKENI. J was trimmed by 5 bases and V by 0 bases; bases with no gene match: 4. CDR3 bases: TGTGCCAGCTCACCACCGGCTAGCGGGGGACACGAGCAGTACTTC. This codes for CASSPPASGGHEQYF.

In its sample, this clonotype was seen a few times. The chain uses TRBV7-2 and TRBJ1-6, with TRBD1 identical over 9 bases. The CDR3 consists of 16 residues. Per germline, CDR1 SGHTA and CDR2 FQGNSA. J was trimmed by 5 bases and V by 5 bases; bases with no gene match: 7. The CDR3: CASSPLGQGHNSPLHF. CDR3 in DNA: TGTGCCAGCAGCCCACTCGGACAGGGGCATAATTCACCCCTCCACTTT.

This clonotype was recorded a few times. This chain connects TRBV24-1 to TRBJ1-2; D may be TRBD1 (6 bases). V lost 3 bases to trimming and J lost 4 bases, with 14 bases between them. This CDR3 is 15 amino acids long. Germline assignment: CDR1 KGHDR and CDR2 SFDVKD. CDR3 in DNA: TGTGCCACCAGTGATCCACAGGGTGGTGTCTATGGCTACACCTTC. Its translation is CATSDPQGGVYGYTF.